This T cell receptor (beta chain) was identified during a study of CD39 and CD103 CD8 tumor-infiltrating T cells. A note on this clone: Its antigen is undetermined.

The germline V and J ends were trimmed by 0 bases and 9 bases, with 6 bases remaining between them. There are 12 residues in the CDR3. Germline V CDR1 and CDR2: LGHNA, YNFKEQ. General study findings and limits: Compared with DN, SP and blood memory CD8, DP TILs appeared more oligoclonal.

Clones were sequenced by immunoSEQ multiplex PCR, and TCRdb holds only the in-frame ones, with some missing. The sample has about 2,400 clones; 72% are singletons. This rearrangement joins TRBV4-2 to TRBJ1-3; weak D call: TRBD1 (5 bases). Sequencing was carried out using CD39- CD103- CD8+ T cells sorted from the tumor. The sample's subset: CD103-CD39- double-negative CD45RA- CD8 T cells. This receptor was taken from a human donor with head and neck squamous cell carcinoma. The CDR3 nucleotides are TGTGCCAGCAGCCAAGAGGGGACCACCATATATTTT. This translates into CASSQEGTTIYF.